Below are 29 T cell receptor beta chains sequenced from a single sample in a study of shared clonotypes between healthy human individuals. Naive CD8 cells lacked CD45RO and underwent positive selection for CCR7, leaving out terminally differentiated effector memory CD45RA+ cells. Only in-frame clones appear in the TCRdb table, and some are missing; sequencing was by immunoSEQ multiplex PCR. The sample holds more than 2 million clones, 85% to 95% seen once. The sequencing sample was made of naive CD8+ T cells sorted from blood. These receptor sequences come from a man between 18 and 29 years old in good health.

The V gene is TRBV5-5, the J gene TRBJ1-1, with TRBD1 matching 7 bases. The CDR3 totals 15 residues. Germline V lookup: CDR1 SGHKS, CDR2 YYEKEE (reference sequence). J lost 6 bases, V lost 0 bases, and 8 bases had no gene match. In DNA form, the CDR3 reads TGTGCCAGCAGCTTGGAGGGGGCTGGGGTCGCTGAAGCTTTCTTT. Translated: CASSLEGAGVAEAFF.

V usage is TRBV19 and J usage is TRBJ2-7; TRBD1 aligns across 9 bases. With 5 bases clipped from V and 3 bases from J, the junction kept 5 bases outside the gene matches. There are 14 residues in the CDR3. CDR1 is LNHDA, CDR2 SQIVND, per germline (reference sequence). The CDR3 loop is CASSSGTGNYEQYF. CDR3 bases: TGTGCCAGTAGTTCAGGGACAGGGAACTACGAGCAGTACTTC.

There are a few counts of this clone. This same CDR3 is encoded by further DNA sequences in the sample. The gene calls are TRBV5-1 and TRBJ2-5; TRBD2 matches at 8 bases. Losses at the gene ends were 1 base for V and 2 bases for J; bases not matched to a gene: 1. CDR1 and CDR2 from the germline V gene are SGHRS and YFSETQ. This CDR3 contains 14 residues. CDR3 sequence reads: CASSLTSGQETQYF. The CDR3 DNA sequence: TGCGCCAGCAGCTTGACTAGCGGACAAGAGACCCAGTACTTC. The variable domain in full, with the rest retrieved from reference TRBV5-1 and TRBJ2-5, is KAGVTQTPRYLIKTRGQQVTLSCSPISGHRSVSWYQQTPGQGLQFLFEYFSETQRNKGNFPGRFSGRQFSNSRSEMNVSTLELGDSALYLCASSLTSGQETQYFGPGTRLLVL.

The chain employs TRBV4-1 and TRBJ2-7; D possibly corresponds to TRBD2 (5 bases). Germline-derived CDR1 and CDR2 are MGHRA and YSYEKL. V lost 0 bases and J lost 0, with 9 bases in between. The CDR3 runs to 15 residues. CDR3 region: CASSQEPEDSYEQYF. The DNA of the CDR3 is TGCGCCAGCAGCCAAGAACCGGAGGACTCCTACGAGCAGTACTTC.

The chain has TRBV7-9 and TRBJ1-1; D unclear. The CDR3 has 14 amino acids. Germline CDR1 and CDR2: SEHNR and FQNEAQ (reference sequence). V was trimmed by 1 base and J by 2 bases, leaving 8 bases between them. CDR3 amino acids: CASSLDSANTEAFF. CDR3 DNA sequence: TGTGCCAGCAGCTTAGACTCGGCAAACACTGAAGCTTTCTTT.

V gene TRBV13 combines with J gene TRBJ1-5; D might be TRBD1 (6 bases). Germline V lookup: CDR1 PRHDT, CDR2 FYEKMQ (reference sequence). The V and J ends lost 2 bases and 7 bases respectively, with 9 bases between them. This CDR3 contains 13 residues. CDR3 amino acids: CASSLTGKQPQHF. CDR3 DNA: TGTGCCAGCAGCTTAACAGGGAAACAGCCCCAGCATTTT.

The V call is TRBV27, the J call TRBJ2-1; D is uncertain. Germline lookup yields CDR1 MNHEY and CDR2 SMNVEV (reference sequence). Trimming shortened V by 1 base and J by 0 bases, and 7 bases separated the two germline ends. This CDR3 spans 15 amino acids. CDR3 amino acids: CASSLYASSYNEQFF. The DNA of the CDR3 is TGTGCCAGCAGTTTATACGCTAGCTCCTACAATGAGCAGTTCTTC.

CDR3 bases: TGTGCCAGTAGTTTCGGGACACGGGACAATGAGCAGTTCTTC. This sequence encodes CASSFGTRDNEQFF. The rearrangement links TRBV19 to TRBJ2-1; D perhaps matches TRBD1 (6 bases). Germline V CDR1 and CDR2: LNHDA, SQIVND (reference sequence). V shed 5 bases and J shed 5 bases, with 13 bases lying between them. This CDR3 region has 14 residues.

The chain has TRBV4-1 and TRBJ2-3; unclear D gene. The length of the CDR3 is 13 residues. With 1 base removed from V and 6 bases from J, the gap between germline ends came to 8 bases. From germline, CDR1 is MGHRA and CDR2 YSYEKL. The CDR3 DNA follows: TGCGCCAGCAGCCAAGCTCCATCGGATACGCAGTATTTT. It codes for CASSQAPSDTQYF.

The chain combines TRBV7-8 with TRBJ2-4; 8 nucleotides match TRBD1. J lost 7 bases, V lost 5 bases, and 13 bases had no gene match. From germline, CDR1 is SGHVS and CDR2 FQNEAQ. This CDR3 contains 16 residues. The CDR3 loop reads CASSLTTTGVSNIQYF. The CDR3 DNA follows: TGTGCCAGCAGCCTAACTACGACAGGGGTCTCCAACATTCAGTACTTC.

A note on this clone: Other DNA sequences of this sample code for an identical CDR3. The chain couples TRBV29-1 to TRBJ2-7, with D tentatively TRBD1 (6 bases). Trimming shortened V by 1 base and J by 6 bases, and 10 bases separated the two germline ends. Germline CDR1 and CDR2: SQVTM and ANQGSEA. This CDR3 has 12 residues. The chain's CDR3 is CSVEGNRAEQYF. CDR3 DNA: TGCAGCGTTGAAGGGAACAGGGCCGAGCAGTACTTC.

The genes are TRBV7-8 and TRBJ2-7; TRBD1 agrees at 11 bases. V lost 2 bases, J lost 6 bases, and 3 bases stayed unmatched. The V gene's germline CDR1 is SGHVS and CDR2 FQNEAQ. The CDR3 totals 14 residues. The CDR3 coding sequence is TGTGCCAGCAGCTTACAGGACAGGGGGCCCGAGCAGTACTTC. Translating it yields CASSLQDRGPEQYF.

The gene calls are TRBV2 and TRBJ2-7; unclear D gene. The CDR3 consists of 13 residues. The germline V gene has CDR1 SNHLY and CDR2 FYNNEI. V dropped 1 base and J dropped 3 bases, with 7 bases sitting between them. The CDR3 is CASSEVLGYEQYF. The DNA for the CDR3 is TGTGCCAGCAGTGAAGTCTTGGGCTACGAGCAGTACTTC.

The rearrangement joins TRBV10-3 to TRBJ2-5, with 9 nucleotides matching TRBD2. Germline loops: CDR1 ENHRY, CDR2 SYGVKD. This CDR3 is built from 14 residues. The V and J ends lost 3 bases and 3 bases, in that order; junction bases with no gene match: 2. The CDR3, as DNA: TGTGCCATCAGTGATCCTAGCGGGGAAGAGACCCAGTACTTC. This translates into CAISDPSGEETQYF.

CDR3: CASSPGTQALDTQYF. CDR3 coding DNA: TGTGCCAGCAGTCCCGGGACACAAGCTTTAGATACGCAGTATTTT. The chain links TRBV7-6 to TRBJ2-3; tentatively, D is TRBD1 (6 bases). Looked up from germline, CDR1 is SGHVS and CDR2 is FNYEAQ. CDR3 length: 15 amino acids. The V and J ends lost 6 bases and 5 bases respectively, with 18 bases between them.

A note on this clone: The same CDR3 also results from other DNA sequences found in this sample. This chain uses TRBV9 with TRBJ1-1, with D perhaps TRBD1 (5 bases). From germline, CDR1 is SGDLS and CDR2 YYNGEE. CDR3 length equals 13 residues. Trimming removed 3 bases from V and 8 bases from J, with 14 bases in between. CDR3 sequence: CASSAGGGTEAFF. The CDR3 DNA sequence: TGTGCCAGCAGCGCGGGGGGAGGGACCGAAGCTTTCTTT.

Points on this clone: Other DNA sequences in the same sample also yield this CDR3. The chain joins TRBV6-6 to TRBJ1-5; D unclear. In germline, CDR1 is MNHNY, CDR2 SVGAGI (reference sequence). V was trimmed by 5 bases and J by 7 bases, leaving 9 bases between them. The CDR3 is 12 residues long. CDR3 coding DNA: TGTGCCAGCAGTCCCCCGGGCCAGCCCCAGCATTTT. Translating gives CASSPPGQPQHF.

J is TRBJ2-7 and V is TRBV7-2; D ambiguous. CDR3 length equals 14 residues. V was pared by 1 base and J by 0 bases, with 7 bases between. The V gene's germline CDR1 is SGHTA and CDR2 FQGNSA. For the CDR3, the DNA is TGTGCCAGCAGCTTAGAGGTGAGCTCCTACGAGCAGTACTTC. It encodes CASSLEVSSYEQYF.

The chain combines TRBV6-1 with TRBJ1-1; D is unclear. The ends were cut back, 1 base at V and 3 bases at J, with 12 bases in the middle. Germline CDR1 is MNHNS and CDR2 is SASEGT. The CDR3 is 15 amino acids. The CDR3 bases are TGTGCCAGCAGTGAAGAGTTATTGGTGGACACTGAAGCTTTCTTT. Translating it yields CASSEELLVDTEAFF.

The chain recombines TRBV7-9 with TRBJ1-1; no clear D gene. Germline CDR1 SEHNR, CDR2 FQNEAQ (reference sequence). The CDR3 sequence is 13 residues long. Trimming removed 5 bases from V and 3 bases from J, with 10 bases in between. The CDR3 bases are TGTGCCAGCAGCACCTGGATGGACACTGAAGCTTTCTTT. It is translated as CASSTWMDTEAFF. The full variable domain, rest sourced from reference TRBV7-9 and TRBJ1-1, is DTGVSQNPRHKITKRGQNVTFRCDPISEHNRLYWYRQTLGQGPEFLTYFQNEAQLEKSRLLSDRFSAERPKGSFSTLEIQRTEQGDSAMYLCASSTWMDTEAFFGQGTRLTVV.

The rearrangement links TRBV4-2 to TRBJ2-1; 8 bases fit TRBD2. CDR3 length equals 14 residues. Trimming took 1 base from V and 7 from J; bases not matched to a gene: 3. Germline CDR1 LGHNA, CDR2 YNFKEQ. The CDR3 nucleotides read TGTGCCAGCAGCCAAGCGGGACTAGGGAATGAGCAGTTCTTC. It translates to CASSQAGLGNEQFF.

This sequence joins TRBV7-9 and TRBJ2-1; 11 bases are a match to TRBD2. V shed 5 bases and J 3 bases; nucleotides not matched to a gene: 9. The CDR3 covers 17 residues. Looked up from germline, CDR1 is SEHNR and CDR2 is FQNEAQ (reference sequence). The CDR3 region is CASSNGGGTSGYNEQFF. CDR3 sequence (DNA): TGTGCCAGCAGCAACGGTGGGGGGACTAGCGGCTACAATGAGCAGTTCTTC. The full variable domain, rest sourced from reference TRBV7-9 and TRBJ2-1, is DTGVSQNPRHKITKRGQNVTFRCDPISEHNRLYWYRQTLGQGPEFLTYFQNEAQLEKSRLLSDRFSAERPKGSFSTLEIQRTEQGDSAMYLCASSNGGGTSGYNEQFFGPGTRLTVL.

This chain uses TRBV6-5 with TRBJ2-1; 9 bases agree with TRBD1. The CDR3 is 15 amino acids. The germline V gene encodes CDR1 MNHEY and CDR2 SVGAGI. V lost 4 bases and J lost 4; bases outside the gene matches: 5. The CDR3 nucleotides read TGTGCCAGCAGTTGGACGGGACAGGGTTACAATGAGCAGTTCTTC. Amino acid sequence: CASSWTGQGYNEQFF.

Concerning this clone: Other DNA sequences of this sample code for an identical CDR3. This chain joins TRBV5-1 and TRBJ2-1, with 8 positions matching TRBD1. The CDR3 loop spans 15 amino acids. From germline, CDR1 is SGHRS and CDR2 YFSETQ. Trimming removed 0 bases from V and 7 bases from J; junction bases left unmatched: 6. DNA for the CDR3: TGCGCCAGCAGCTTGGCCCAGGGGGCTAGGAATGAGCAGTTCTTC. Protein: CASSLAQGARNEQFF.

V is TRBV5-4 and J is TRBJ2-7; D not resolved. Germline CDR1 is SGHNT and CDR2 is YYREEE (reference sequence). This CDR3 is built from 14 residues. The germline V and J ends were trimmed by 4 bases and 6 bases, with 17 bases remaining between them. This CDR3 reads CASSVYSGMAEQYF. The CDR3 DNA is TGTGCCAGCAGCGTCTACAGTGGTATGGCCGAGCAGTACTTC. The whole variable domain, remainder taken from reference TRBV5-4 and TRBJ2-7, is ETGVTQSPTHLIKTRGQQVTLRCSSQSGHNTVSWYQQALGQGPQFIFQYYREEENGRGNFPPRFSGLQFPNYSSELNVNALELDDSALYLCASSVYSGMAEQYFGPGTRLTVT.

The gene calls are TRBV27 and TRBJ2-5, with 8 bases identical to TRBD1. This CDR3 has 16 amino acids. The germline V gene encodes CDR1 MNHEY and CDR2 SMNVEV (reference sequence). V lost 7 bases to trimming and J lost 5 bases; unmatched junction nucleotides: 15. The CDR3 DNA sequence: TGTGCCAGCAAATCCTTAGACAGGGGTGTTCACGAGACCCAGTACTTC. It translates to CASKSLDRGVHETQYF.

On this clone itself: Other DNA sequences of this sample code for an identical CDR3. The chain uses TRBV7-9 and TRBJ2-7; no clear D gene. This CDR3 has 12 amino acids. V was trimmed by 4 bases and J by 3 bases, leaving 7 bases between them. Per germline, CDR1 SEHNR and CDR2 FQNEAQ (reference sequence). Here the CDR3 reads CASSSTGYEQYF. DNA of the CDR3: TGTGCCAGCAGCTCTACTGGCTACGAGCAGTACTTC. The full variable domain, in which reference TRBV7-9 and TRBJ2-7 provide the parts outside the CDR3, is DTGVSQNPRHKITKRGQNVTFRCDPISEHNRLYWYRQTLGQGPEFLTYFQNEAQLEKSRLLSDRFSAERPKGSFSTLEIQRTEQGDSAMYLCASSSTGYEQYFGPGTRLTVT.

The V and J genes are TRBV28 and TRBJ2-2; 8 positions agree with TRBD1. The CDR3 is 16 amino acids. Unmatched junction bases numbered 10, after V lost 5 bases and J lost 5 bases. CDR1 is MDHEN, CDR2 SYDVKM, per germline. CDR3 coding DNA: TGTGCCAGCAGTACGGACAGGGAACGAGGGACCGGGGAGCTGTTTTTT. Encoded protein: CASSTDRERGTGELFF.

The CDR3 loop reads CASSRTGYQETQYF. The CDR3 nucleotides are TGTGCCAGCAGTAGGACGGGTTACCAAGAGACCCAGTACTTC. The genes are TRBV2 and TRBJ2-5; D not resolved. V lost 5 bases to trimming and J lost 0 bases, with 10 bases between them. The CDR3 extends over 14 amino acids. Germline V CDR1 and CDR2: SNHLY, FYNNEI.